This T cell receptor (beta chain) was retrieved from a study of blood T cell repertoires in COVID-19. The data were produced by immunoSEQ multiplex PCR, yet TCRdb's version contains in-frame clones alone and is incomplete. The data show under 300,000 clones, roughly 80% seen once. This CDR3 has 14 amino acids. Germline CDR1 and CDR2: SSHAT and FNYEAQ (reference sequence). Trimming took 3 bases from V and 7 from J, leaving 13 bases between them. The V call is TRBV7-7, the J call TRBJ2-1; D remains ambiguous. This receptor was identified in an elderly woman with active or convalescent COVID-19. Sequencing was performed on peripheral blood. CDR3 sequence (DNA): TGTGCCAGCAGCTTGGGCCACCCTGGGAATGAGCAGTTCTTC. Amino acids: CASSLGHPGNEQFF.